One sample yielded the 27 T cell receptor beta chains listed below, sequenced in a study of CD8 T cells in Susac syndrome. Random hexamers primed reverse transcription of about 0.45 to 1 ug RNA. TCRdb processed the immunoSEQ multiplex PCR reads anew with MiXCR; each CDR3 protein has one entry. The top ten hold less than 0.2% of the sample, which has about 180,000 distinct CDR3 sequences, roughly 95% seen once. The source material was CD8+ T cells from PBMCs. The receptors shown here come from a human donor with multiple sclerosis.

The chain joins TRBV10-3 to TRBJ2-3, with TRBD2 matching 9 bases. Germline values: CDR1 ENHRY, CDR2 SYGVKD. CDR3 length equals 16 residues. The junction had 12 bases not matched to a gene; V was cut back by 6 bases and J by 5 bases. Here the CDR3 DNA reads TGTGCCATCAGGAAAACGGCTAGCGGGATGGGAGATACGCAGTATTTT. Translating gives CAIRKTASGMGDTQYF.

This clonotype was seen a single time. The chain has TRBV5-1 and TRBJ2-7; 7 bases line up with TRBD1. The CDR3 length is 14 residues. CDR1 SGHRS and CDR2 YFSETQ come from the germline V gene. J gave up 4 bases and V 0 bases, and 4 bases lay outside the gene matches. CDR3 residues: CASSLVPTGYEQYF. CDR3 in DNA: TGCGCCAGCAGCTTGGTTCCGACAGGGTACGAGCAGTACTTC. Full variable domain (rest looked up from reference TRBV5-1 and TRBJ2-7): KAGVTQTPRYLIKTRGQQVTLSCSPISGHRSVSWYQQTPGQGLQFLFEYFSETQRNKGNFPGRFSGRQFSNSRSEMNVSTLELGDSALYLCASSLVPTGYEQYFGPGTRLTVT.

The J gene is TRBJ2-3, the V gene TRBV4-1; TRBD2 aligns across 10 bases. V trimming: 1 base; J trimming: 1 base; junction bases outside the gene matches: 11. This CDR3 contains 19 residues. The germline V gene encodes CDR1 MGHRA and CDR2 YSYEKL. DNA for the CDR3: TGCGCCAGCAGCCAAGCCCCAGGACTAGCGGCCCGTGGCACAGATACGCAGTATTTT. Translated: CASSQAPGLAARGTDTQYF.

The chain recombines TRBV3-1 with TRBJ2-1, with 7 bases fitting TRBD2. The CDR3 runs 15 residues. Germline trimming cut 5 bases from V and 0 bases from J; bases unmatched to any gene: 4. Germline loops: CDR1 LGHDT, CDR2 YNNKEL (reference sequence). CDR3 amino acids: CASSKTGGSYNEQFF. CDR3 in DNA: TGTGCCAGCAGCAAAACGGGGGGCTCCTACAATGAGCAGTTCTTC.

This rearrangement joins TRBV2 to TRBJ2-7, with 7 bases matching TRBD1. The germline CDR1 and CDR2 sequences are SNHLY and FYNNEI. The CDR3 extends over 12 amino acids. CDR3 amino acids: CAYRGRGYEQYF. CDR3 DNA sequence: TGTGCTTACAGGGGCAGGGGCTACGAGCAGTACTTC.

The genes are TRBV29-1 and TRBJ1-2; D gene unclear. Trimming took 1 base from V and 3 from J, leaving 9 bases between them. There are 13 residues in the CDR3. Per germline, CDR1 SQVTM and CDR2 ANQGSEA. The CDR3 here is CSVEGRVDYGYTF. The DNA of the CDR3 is TGCAGCGTTGAAGGTCGGGTTGACTATGGCTACACCTTC.

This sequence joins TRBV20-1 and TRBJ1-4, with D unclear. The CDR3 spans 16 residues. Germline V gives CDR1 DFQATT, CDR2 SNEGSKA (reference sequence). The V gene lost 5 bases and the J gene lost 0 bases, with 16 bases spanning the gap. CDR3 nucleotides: TGCAGTGCTCACTCCGCTTTAGTTGCAACTAATGAAAAACTGTTTTTT. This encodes CSAHSALVATNEKLFF.

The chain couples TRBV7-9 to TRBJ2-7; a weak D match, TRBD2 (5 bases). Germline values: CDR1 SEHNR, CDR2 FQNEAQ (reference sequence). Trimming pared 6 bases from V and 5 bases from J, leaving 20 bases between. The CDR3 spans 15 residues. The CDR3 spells CASSSGLARTDEQYF. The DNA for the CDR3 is TGTGCCAGCAGTTCCGGGCTAGCTCGGACCGACGAGCAGTACTTC.

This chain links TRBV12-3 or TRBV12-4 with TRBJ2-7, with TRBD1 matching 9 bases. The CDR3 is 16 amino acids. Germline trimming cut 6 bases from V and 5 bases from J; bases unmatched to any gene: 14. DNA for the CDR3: TGTGCCAGCAGCCCTGCTAGGGGGACAGGGTTCCACGAGCAGTACTTC. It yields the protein CASSPARGTGFHEQYF.

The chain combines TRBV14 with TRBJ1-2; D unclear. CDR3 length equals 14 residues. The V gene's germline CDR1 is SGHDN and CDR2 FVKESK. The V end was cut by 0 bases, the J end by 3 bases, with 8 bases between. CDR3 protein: CASSQEGSHYGYTF. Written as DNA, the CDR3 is TGTGCCAGCAGCCAAGAGGGCAGTCACTATGGCTACACCTTC.

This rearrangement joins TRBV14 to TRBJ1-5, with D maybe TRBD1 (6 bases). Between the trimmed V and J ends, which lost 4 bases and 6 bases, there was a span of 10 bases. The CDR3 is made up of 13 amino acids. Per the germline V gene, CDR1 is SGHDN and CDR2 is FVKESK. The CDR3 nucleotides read TGTGCCAGCAGCCTGGGACATTCTCAGCCCCAGCATTTT. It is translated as CASSLGHSQPQHF.

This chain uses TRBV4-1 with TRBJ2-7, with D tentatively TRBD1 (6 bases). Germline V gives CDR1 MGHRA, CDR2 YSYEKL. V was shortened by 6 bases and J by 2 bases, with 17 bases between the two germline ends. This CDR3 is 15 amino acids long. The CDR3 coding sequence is TGCGCCAGCAGGGTCTCAGCCGGGACACCCTACGAGCAGTACTTC. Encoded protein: CASRVSAGTPYEQYF.

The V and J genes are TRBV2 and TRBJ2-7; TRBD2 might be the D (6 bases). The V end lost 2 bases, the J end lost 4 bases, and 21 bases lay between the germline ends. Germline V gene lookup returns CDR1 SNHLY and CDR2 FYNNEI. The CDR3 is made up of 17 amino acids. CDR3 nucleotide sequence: TGTGCCAGCAGTGAATTATCAGGGACTCCCGGGCCGTACGAGCAGTACTTC. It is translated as CASSELSGTPGPYEQYF.

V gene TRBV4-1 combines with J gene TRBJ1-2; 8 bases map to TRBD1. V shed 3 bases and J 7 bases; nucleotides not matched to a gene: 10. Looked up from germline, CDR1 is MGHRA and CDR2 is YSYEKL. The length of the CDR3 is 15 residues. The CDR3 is CASSHLTGAFGGYTF. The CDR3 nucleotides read TGCGCCAGCAGCCATTTGACAGGGGCCTTTGGTGGCTACACCTTC.

CDR3: CASSGGDTLSYEQYF. The CDR3 DNA follows: TGTGCCAGCAGCGGCGGGGACACCCTCTCCTACGAGCAGTACTTC. The gene calls are TRBV9 and TRBJ2-7; D tentatively reads TRBD1 or TRBD2 (6 bases each). Germline-derived CDR1 and CDR2 are SGDLS and YYNGEE. The V end lost 3 bases, the J end lost 0 bases, and 13 bases lay between the germline ends. The length of the CDR3 is 15 residues.

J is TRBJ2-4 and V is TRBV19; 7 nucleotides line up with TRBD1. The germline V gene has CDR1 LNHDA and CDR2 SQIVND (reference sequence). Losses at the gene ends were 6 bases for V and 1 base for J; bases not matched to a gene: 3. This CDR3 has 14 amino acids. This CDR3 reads CASSTGEAKNIQYF. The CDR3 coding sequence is TGTGCCAGTAGCACAGGGGAGGCCAAAAACATTCAGTACTTC.

The CDR3 bases are TGCAGCGTGATCCTAGTGGGAGGCGCGAACACCGGGGAGCTGTTTTTT. Protein sequence: CSVILVGGANTGELFF. The chain employs TRBV29-1 and TRBJ2-2; tentative D call: TRBD2 (6 bases). The germline V gene has CDR1 SQVTM and CDR2 ANQGSEA. This CDR3 has 16 residues. V lost 6 bases, J lost 0 bases, and 17 bases lay in between.

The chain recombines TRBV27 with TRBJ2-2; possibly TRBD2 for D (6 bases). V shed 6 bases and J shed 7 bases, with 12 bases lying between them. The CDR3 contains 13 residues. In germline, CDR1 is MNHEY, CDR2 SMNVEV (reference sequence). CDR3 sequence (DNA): TGTGCCAGCAGCCTCCGACTAGTCGGGGAGCTGTTTTTT. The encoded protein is CASSLRLVGELFF.

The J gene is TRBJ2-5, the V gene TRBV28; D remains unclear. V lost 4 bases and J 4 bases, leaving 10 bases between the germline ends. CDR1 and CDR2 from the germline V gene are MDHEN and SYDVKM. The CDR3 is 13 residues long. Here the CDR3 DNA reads TGTGCCAGCAGTTACTTGCGTAGAGAGACCCAGTACTTC. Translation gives CASSYLRRETQYF.

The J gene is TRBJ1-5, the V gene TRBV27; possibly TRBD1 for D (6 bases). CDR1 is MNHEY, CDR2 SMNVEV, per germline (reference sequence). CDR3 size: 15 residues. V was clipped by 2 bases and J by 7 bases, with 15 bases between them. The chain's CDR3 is CASSLNVWGAQPQHF. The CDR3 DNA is TGTGCCAGCAGTTTAAATGTTTGGGGGGCCCAGCCCCAGCATTTT.

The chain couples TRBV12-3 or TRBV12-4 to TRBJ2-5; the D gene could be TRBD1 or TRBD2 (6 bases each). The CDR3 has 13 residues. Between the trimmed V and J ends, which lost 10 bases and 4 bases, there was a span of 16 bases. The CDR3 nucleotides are TGTGCCACCTCGAGCCGGGGGCGAGAGACCCAGTACTTC. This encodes CATSSRGRETQYF.

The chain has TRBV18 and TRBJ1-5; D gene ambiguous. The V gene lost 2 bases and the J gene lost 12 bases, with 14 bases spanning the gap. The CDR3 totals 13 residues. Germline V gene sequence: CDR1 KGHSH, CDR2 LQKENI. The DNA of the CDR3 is TGTGCCAGCTCACCAACCGGCCCGGAGGGCCAGCATTTT. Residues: CASSPTGPEGQHF.

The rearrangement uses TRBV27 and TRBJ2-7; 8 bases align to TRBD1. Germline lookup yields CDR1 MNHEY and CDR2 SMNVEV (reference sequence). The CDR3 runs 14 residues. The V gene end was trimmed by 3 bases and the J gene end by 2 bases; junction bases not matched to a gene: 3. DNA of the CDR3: TGTGCCAGCAGTTTGGGACAGGCCGCCTACGAGCAGTACTTC. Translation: CASSLGQAAYEQYF.

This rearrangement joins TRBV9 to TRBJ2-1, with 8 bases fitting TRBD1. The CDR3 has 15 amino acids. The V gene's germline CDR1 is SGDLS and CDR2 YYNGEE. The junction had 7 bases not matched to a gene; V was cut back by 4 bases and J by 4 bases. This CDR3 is CASSPWDRIYNEQFF. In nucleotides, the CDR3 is TGTGCCAGCAGCCCGTGGGACAGGATTTACAATGAGCAGTTCTTC.

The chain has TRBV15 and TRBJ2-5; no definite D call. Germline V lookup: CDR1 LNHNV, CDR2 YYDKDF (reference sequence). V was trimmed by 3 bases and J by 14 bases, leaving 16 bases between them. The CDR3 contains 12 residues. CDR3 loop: CATSRPTLEYYF. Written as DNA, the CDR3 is TGTGCCACCAGCAGGCCGACCCTCGAATATTACTTC.

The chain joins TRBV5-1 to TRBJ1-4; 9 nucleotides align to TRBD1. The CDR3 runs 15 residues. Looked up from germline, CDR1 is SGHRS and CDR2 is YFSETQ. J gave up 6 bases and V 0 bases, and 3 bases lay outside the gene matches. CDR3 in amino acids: CASSLAGTGYEKLFF. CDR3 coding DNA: TGCGCCAGCAGCTTGGCCGGGACAGGGTATGAAAAACTGTTTTTT.

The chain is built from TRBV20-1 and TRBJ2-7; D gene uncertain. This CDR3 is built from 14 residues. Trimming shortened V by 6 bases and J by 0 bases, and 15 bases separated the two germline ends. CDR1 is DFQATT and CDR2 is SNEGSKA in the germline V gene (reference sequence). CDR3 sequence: CSAQRVAPSYEQYF. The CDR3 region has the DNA TGCAGTGCCCAACGGGTGGCCCCCTCCTACGAGCAGTACTTC.